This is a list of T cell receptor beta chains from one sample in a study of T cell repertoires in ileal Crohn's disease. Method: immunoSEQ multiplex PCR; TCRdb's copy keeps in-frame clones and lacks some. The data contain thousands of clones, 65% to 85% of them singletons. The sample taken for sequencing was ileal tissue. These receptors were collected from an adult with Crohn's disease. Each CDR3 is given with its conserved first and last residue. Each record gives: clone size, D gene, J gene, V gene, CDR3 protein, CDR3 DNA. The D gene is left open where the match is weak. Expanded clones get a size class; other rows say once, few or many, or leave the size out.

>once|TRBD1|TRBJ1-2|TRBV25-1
CASSESGQGRRYGYTF
TGTGCCAGCAGTGAGTCGGGACAGGGGAGAAGATATGGCTACACCTTC
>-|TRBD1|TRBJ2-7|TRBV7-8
CASSLGGDRVHEQYF
TGTGCCAGCAGCTTAGGGGGAGACAGGGTCCACGAGCAGTACTTC
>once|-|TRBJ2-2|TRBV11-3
CASSLRRPNTGELFF
TGTGCCAGCAGCTTACGGCGACCGAACACCGGGGAGCTGTTTTTT
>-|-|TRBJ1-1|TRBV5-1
CASSLGSPGETEAFF
TGCGCCAGCAGCTTGGGGTCCCCGGGTGAGACTGAAGCTTTCTTT
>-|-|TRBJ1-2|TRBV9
CASSPEEGVNYGYTF
TGTGCCAGCAGCCCAGAAGAGGGGGTTAACTATGGCTACACCTTC
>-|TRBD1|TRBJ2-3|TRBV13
CASSSSGTGLADTQYF
TGTGCCAGCAGCTCCAGCGGGACAGGGCTGGCAGATACGCAGTATTTT
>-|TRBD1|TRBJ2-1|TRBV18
CASSPGQGEYKEQFF
TGTGCCAGCTCACCTGGGCAGGGGGAGTACAAGGAGCAGTTCTTC
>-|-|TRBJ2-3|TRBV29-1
CSVVAAFGTDTQYF
TGCAGCGTTGTGGCGGCCTTTGGGACAGATACGCAGTATTTT
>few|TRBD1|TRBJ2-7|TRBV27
CASSYYPWTGQGEQYF
TGTGCCAGCAGTTACTATCCTTGGACAGGGCAGGGCGAGCAGTACTTC
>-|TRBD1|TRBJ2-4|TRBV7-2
CASSLGPDRANIQYF
TGTGCCAGCAGCTTAGGCCCCGACAGGGCAAACATTCAGTACTTC
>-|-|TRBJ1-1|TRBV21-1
CASSNRGLNTEAFF
TGTGCCAGCAGCAACAGGGGTTTGAACACTGAAGCTTTCTTT
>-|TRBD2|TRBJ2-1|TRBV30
CAWSVRRLGSVLAGKENEQFF
TGTGCCTGGAGTGTACGTCGCTTGGGGTCCGTTCTAGCGGGAAAGGAGAATGAGCAGTTCTTC
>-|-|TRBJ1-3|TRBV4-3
CASSLRDNRNTIYF
TGCGCCAGCAGCCTTCGGGACAATAGAAACACCATATATTTT
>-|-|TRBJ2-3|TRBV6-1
CASSELGGNTDTQYF
TGTGCCAGCAGTGAACTCGGCGGGAACACAGATACGCAGTATTTT